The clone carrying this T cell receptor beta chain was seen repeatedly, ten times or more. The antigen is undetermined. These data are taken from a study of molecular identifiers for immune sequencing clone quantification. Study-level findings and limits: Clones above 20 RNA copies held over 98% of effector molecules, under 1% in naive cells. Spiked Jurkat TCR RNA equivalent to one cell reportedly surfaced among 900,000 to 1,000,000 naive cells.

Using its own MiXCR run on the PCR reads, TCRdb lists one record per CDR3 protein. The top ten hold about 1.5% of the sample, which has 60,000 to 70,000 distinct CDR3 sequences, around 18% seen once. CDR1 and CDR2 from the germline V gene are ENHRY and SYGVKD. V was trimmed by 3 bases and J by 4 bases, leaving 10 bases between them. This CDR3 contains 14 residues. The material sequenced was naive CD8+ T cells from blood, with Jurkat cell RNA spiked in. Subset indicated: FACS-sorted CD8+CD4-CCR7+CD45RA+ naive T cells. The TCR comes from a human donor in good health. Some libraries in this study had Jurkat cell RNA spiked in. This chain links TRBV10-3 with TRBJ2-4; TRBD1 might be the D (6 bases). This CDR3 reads CAISDPGEKNIQYF. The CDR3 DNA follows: TGTGCCATCAGTGACCCAGGGGAGAAAAACATTCAGTACTTC.